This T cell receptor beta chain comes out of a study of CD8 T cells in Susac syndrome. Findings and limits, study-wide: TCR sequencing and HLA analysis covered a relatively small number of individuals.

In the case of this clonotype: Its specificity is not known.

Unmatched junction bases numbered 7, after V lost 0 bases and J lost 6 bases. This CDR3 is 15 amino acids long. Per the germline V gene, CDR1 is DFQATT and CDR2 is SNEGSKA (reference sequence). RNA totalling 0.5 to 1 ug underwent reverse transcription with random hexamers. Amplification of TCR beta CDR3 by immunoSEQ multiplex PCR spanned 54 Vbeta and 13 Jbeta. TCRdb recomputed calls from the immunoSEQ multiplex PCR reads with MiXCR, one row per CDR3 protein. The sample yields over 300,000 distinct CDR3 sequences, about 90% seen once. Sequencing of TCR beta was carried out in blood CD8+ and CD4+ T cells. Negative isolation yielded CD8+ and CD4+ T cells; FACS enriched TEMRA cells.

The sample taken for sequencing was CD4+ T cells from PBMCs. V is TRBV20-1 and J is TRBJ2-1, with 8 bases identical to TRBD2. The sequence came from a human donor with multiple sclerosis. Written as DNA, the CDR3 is TGCAGTGCTAGAGATGGAGGACTAGCCAGCAATGAGCAGTTCTTC. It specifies CSARDGGLASNEQFF.